The T cell receptor (beta chain) described here comes from a study of blood T cell repertoires in COVID-19. Authors' data handling: Reference gene primer amplification yielded estimated nucleated cell counts. Repertoires were generated with immunoSEQ multiplex PCR, while TCRdb's copy carries only in-frame clones and drops some. V, J and clone size reflect that table, while D and trimming were determined from the DNA. Altogether fewer than 350,000 clones are present, around 86% being singletons, with the ten largest covering about 3.2%. This clone was detected only a few times. CDR1 and CDR2 (germline): WSHSY, SAAADI. The junction had 6 bases not matched to a gene; V was cut back by 5 bases and J by 2 bases. The CDR3 consists of 15 residues.

The origin of this receptor is a woman aged 55 to 70 with active or convalescent COVID-19. J is TRBJ2-3 and V is TRBV10-2, with TRBD2 matching over 8 bases. Sequenced input: peripheral blood. The CDR3 nucleotides read TGCGCCAGCAGTCAGATGCGGGGGGACACAGATACGCAGTATTTT. It encodes CASSQMRGDTDTQYF.